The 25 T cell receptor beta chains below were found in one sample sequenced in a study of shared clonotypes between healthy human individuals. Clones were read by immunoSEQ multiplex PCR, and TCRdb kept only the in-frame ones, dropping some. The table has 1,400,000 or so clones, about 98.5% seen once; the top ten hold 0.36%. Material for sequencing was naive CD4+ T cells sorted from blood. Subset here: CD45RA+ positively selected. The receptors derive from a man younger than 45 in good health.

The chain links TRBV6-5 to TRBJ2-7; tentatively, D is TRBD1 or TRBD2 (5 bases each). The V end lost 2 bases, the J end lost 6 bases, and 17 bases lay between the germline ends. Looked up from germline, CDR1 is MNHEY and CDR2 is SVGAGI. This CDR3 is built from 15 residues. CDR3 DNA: TGTGCCAGCAGTTACAGACTCGGATGGGGGTTCGAGCAGTACTTC. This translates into CASSYRLGWGFEQYF.

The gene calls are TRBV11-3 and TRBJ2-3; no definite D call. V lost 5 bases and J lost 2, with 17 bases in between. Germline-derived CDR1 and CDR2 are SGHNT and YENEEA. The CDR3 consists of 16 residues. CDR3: CASSLGGAASTDTQYF. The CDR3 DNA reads TGTGCCAGCAGCCTAGGCGGAGCCGCCTCCACAGATACGCAGTATTTT.

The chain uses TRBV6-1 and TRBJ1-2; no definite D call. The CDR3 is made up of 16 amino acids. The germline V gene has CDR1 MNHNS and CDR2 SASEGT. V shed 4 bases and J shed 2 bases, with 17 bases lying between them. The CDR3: CASSVPGVRRNYGYTF. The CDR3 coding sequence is TGTGCCAGCAGTGTACCAGGAGTTCGTCGAAACTATGGCTACACCTTC.

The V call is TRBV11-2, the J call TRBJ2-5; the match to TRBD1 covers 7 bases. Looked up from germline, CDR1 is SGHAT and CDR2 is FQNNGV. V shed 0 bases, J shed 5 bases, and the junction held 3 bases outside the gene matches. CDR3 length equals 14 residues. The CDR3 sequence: CASSLDQGVETQYF. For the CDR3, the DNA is TGTGCCAGCAGCTTAGACCAGGGGGTTGAGACCCAGTACTTC.

The CDR3 here is CSVGEEIYNEQFF. CDR3 DNA: TGCAGCGTTGGGGAAGAAATCTACAATGAGCAGTTCTTC. This chain links TRBV29-1 with TRBJ2-1, with D unresolved. Trimming shortened V by 4 bases and J by 3 bases, and 10 bases separated the two germline ends. Germline V lookup: CDR1 SQVTM, CDR2 ANQGSEA. The CDR3 sequence is 13 residues long.

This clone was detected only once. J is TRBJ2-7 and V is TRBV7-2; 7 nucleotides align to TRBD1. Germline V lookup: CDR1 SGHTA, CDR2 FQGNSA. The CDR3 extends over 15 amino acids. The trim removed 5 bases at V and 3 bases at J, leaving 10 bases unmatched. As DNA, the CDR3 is TGTGCCAGCAGCCCTGCCTTGGGACAGTTCTACGAGCAGTACTTC. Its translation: CASSPALGQFYEQYF.

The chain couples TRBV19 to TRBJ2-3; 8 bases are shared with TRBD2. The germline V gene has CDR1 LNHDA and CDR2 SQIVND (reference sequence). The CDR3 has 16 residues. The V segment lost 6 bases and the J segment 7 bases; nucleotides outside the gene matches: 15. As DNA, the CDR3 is TGTGCCAGTAGCAACGCCGGGGGGGGGAGGTCAAATACGCAGTATTTT. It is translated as CASSNAGGGRSNTQYF.

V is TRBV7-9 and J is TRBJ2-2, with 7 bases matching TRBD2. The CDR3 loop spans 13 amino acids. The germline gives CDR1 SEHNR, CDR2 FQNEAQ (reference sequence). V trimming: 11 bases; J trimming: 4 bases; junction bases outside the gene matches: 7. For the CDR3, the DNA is TGTGCCGGGTCGACTAGCCGCACCGGGGAGCTGTTTTTT. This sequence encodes CAGSTSRTGELFF.

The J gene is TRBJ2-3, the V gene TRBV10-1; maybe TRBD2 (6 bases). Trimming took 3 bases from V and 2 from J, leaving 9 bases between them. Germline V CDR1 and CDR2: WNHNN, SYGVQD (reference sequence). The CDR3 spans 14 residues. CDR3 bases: TGCGCCAGCAGTGATCGGAGGGCCACAGATACGCAGTATTTT. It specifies CASSDRRATDTQYF.

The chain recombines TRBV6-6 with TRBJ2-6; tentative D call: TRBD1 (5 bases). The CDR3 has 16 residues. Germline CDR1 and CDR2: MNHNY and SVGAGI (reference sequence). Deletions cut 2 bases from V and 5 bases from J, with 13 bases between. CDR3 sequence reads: CASSYPGHTRANVLTF. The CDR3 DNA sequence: TGTGCCAGCAGTTACCCTGGACACACGAGGGCCAACGTCCTGACTTTC.

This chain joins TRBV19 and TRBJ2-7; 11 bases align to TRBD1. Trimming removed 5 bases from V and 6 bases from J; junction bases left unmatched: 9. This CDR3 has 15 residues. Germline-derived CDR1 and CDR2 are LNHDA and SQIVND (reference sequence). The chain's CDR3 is CASSVEDRGQTEQYF. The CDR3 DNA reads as TGTGCCAGTAGTGTTGAGGACAGGGGGCAGACCGAGCAGTACTTC.

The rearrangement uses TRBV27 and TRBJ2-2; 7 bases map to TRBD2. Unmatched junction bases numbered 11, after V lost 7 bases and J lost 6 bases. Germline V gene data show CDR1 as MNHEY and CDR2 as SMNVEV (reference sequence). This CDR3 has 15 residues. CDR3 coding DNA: TGTGCCAGCACCCGGTGGATAGCGGGTTCCGGGGAGCTGTTTTTT. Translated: CASTRWIAGSGELFF.

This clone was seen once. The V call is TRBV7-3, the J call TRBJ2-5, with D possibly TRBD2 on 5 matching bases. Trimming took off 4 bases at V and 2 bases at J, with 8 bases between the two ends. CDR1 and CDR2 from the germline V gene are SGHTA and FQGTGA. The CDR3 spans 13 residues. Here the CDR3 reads CASSWTWQETQYF. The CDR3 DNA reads TGTGCCAGCAGCTGGACTTGGCAAGAGACCCAGTACTTC.

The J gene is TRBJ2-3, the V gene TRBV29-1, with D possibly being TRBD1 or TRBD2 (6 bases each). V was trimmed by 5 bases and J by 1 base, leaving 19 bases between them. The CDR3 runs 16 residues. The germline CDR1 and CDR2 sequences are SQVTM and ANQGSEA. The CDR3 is CSVSPLGGGGTDTQYF. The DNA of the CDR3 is TGCAGCGTTTCCCCTCTGGGGGGCGGAGGCACAGATACGCAGTATTTT.

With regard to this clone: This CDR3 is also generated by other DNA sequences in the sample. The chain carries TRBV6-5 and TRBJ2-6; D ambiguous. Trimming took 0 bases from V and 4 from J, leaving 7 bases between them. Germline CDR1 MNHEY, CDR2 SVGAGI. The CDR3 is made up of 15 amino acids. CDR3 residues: CASSYSGSGANVLTF. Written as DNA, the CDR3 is TGTGCCAGCAGTTACTCAGGCTCCGGGGCCAACGTCCTGACTTTC.

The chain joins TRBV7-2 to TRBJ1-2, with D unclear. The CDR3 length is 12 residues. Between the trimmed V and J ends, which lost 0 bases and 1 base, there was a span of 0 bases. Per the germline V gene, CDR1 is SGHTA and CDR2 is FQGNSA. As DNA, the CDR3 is TGTGCCAGCAGCTTAGCTAACTATGGCTACACCTTC. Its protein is CASSLANYGYTF. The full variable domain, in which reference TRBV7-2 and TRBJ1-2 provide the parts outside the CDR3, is GAGVSQSPSNKVTEKGKDVELRCDPISGHTALYWYRQSLGQGLEFLIYFQGNSAPDKSGLPSDRFSAERTGGSVSTLTIQRTQQEDSAVYLCASSLANYGYTFGSGTRLTVV.

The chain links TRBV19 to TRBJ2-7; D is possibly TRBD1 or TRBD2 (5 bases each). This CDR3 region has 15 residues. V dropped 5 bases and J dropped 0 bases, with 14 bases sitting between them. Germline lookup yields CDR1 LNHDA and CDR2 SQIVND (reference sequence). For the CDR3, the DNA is TGTGCCAGTAGTCGGGCCGGGACCGACTCCTACGAGCAGTACTTC. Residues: CASSRAGTDSYEQYF. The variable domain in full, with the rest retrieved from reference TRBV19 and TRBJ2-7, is DGGITQSPKYLFRKEGQNVTLSCEQNLNHDAMYWYRQDPGQGLRLIYYSQIVNDFQKGDIAEGYSVSREKKESFPLTVTSAQKNPTAFYLCASSRAGTDSYEQYFGPGTRLTVT.

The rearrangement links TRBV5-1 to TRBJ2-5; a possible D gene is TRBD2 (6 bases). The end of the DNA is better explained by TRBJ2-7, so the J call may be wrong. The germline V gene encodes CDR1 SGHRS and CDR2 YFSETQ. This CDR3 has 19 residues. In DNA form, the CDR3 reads TGCGCCAGCAGCTCCACAACACCTCAGGGACTTCATCGGTCGTACGAGCAGTACTTC. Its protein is CASSSTTPQGLHRSYEQYF.

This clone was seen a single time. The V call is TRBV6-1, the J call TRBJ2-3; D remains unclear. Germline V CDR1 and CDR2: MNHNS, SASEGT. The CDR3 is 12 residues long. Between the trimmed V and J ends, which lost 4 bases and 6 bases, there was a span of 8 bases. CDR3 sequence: CASSALRDTQYF. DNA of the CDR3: TGTGCCAGCAGTGCTCTCAGGGATACGCAGTATTTT.

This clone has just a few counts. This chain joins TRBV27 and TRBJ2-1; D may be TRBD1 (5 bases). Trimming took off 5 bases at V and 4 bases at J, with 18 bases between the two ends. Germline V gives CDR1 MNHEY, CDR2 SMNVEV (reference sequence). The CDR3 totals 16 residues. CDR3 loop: CASSIHSDRKYNEQFF. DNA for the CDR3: TGTGCCAGCAGTATCCACTCCGACAGAAAATACAATGAGCAGTTCTTC.

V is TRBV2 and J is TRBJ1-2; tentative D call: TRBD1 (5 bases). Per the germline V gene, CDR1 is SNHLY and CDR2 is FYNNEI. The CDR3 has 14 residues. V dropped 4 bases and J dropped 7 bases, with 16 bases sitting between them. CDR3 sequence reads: CASSVGHWKGGYTF. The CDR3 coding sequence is TGTGCCAGCAGTGTTGGACATTGGAAGGGTGGCTACACCTTC.

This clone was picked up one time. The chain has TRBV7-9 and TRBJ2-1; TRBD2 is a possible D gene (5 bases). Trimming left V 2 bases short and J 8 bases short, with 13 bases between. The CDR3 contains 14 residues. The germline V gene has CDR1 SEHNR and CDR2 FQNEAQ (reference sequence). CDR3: CASSLSGIVHEQFF. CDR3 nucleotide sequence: TGTGCCAGCAGCTTATCCGGGATAGTGCATGAGCAGTTCTTC.

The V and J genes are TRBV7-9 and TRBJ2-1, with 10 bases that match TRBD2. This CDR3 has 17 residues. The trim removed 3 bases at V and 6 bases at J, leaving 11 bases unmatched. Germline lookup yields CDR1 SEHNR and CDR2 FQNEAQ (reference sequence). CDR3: CASSFHPSGSGANEQFF. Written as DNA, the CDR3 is TGTGCCAGCAGCTTCCACCCTAGCGGGAGTGGAGCCAATGAGCAGTTCTTC. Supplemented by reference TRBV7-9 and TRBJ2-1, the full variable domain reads DTGVSQNPRHKITKRGQNVTFRCDPISEHNRLYWYRQTLGQGPEFLTYFQNEAQLEKSRLLSDRFSAERPKGSFSTLEIQRTEQGDSAMYLCASSFHPSGSGANEQFFGPGTRLTVL.

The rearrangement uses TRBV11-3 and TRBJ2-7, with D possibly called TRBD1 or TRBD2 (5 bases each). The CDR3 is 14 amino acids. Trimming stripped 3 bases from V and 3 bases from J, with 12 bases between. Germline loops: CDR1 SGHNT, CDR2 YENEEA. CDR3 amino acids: CASSFGALDYEQYF. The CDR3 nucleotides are TGTGCCAGCAGCTTCGGGGCCTTGGACTACGAGCAGTACTTC.

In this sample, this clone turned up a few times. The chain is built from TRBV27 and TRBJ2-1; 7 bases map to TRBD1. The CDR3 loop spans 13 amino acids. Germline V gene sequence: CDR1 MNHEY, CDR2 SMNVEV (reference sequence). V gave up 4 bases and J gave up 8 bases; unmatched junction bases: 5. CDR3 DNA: TGTGCCAGCAGTTCAGTCACAGGGGATGAGCAGTTCTTC. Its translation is CASSSVTGDEQFF.